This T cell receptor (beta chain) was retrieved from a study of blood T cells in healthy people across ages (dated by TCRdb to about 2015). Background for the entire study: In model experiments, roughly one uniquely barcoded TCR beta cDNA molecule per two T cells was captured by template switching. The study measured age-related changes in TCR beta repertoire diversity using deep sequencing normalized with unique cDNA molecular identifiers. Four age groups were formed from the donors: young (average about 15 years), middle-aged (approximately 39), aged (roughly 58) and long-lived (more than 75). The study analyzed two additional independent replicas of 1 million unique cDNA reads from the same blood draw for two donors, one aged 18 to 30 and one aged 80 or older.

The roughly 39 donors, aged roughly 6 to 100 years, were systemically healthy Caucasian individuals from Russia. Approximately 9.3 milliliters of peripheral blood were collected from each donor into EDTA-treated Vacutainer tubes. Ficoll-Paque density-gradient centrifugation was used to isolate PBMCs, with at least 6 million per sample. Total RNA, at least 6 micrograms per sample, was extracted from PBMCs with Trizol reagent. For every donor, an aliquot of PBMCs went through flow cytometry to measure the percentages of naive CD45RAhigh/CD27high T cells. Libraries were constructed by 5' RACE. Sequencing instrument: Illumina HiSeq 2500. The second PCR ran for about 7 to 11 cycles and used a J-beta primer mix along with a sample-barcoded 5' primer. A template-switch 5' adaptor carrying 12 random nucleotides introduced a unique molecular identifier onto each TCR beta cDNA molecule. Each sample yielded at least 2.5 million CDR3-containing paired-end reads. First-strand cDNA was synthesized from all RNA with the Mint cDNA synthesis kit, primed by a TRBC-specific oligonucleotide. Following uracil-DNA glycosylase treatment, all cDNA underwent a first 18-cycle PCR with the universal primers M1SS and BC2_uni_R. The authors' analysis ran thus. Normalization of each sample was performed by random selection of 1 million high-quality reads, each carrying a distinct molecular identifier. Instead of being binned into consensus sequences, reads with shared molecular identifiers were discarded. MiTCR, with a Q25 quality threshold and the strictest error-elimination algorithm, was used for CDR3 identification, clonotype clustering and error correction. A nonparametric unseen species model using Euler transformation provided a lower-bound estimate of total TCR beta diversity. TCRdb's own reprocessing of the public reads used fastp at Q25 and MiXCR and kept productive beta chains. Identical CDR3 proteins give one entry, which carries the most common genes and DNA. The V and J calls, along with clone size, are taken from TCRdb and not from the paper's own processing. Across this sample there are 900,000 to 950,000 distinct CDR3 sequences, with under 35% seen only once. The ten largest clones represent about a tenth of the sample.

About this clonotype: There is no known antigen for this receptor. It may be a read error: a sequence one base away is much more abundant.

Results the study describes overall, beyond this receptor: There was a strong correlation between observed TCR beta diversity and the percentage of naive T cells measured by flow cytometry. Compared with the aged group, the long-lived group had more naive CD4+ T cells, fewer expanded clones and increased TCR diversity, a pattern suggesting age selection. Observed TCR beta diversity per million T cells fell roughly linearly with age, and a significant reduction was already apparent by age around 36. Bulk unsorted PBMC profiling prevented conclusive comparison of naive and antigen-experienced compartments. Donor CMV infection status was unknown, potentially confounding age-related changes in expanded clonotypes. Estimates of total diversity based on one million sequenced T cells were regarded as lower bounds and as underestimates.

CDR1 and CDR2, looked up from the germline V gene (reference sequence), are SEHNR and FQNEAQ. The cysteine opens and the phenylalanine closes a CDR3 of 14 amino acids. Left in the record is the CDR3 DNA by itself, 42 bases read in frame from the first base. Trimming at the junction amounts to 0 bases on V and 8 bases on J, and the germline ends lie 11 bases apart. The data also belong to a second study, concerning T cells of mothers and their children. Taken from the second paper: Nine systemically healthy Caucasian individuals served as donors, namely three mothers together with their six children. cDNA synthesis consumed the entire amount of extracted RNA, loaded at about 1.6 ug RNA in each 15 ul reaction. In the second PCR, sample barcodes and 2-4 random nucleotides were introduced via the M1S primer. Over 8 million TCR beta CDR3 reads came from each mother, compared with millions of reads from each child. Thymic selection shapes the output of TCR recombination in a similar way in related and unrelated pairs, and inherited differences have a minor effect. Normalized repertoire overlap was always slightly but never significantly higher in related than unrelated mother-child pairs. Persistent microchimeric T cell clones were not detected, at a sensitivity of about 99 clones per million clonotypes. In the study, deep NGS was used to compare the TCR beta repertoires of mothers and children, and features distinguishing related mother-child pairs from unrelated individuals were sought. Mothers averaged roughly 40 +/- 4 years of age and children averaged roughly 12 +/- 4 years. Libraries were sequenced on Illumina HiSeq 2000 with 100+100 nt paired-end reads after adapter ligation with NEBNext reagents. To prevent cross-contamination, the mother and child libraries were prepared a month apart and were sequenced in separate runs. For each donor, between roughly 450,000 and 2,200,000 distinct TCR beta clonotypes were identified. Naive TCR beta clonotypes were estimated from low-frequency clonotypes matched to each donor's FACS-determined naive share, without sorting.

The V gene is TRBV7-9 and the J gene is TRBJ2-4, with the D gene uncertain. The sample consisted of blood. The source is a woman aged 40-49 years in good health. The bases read TGTGCCAGCAGCTTAGCATCCCCTCGGGACATTCAGTACTTC. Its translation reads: CASSLASPRDIQYF.